This T cell receptor (beta chain) was documented in a study of cytotoxic CD8 clonotypes in ibrutinib-treated CLL. Study as a whole: Recorded responses included approximately 25 partial and 2 complete; following median roughly 74 months, roughly 15 stayed remitted and roughly twelve progressed.

Note on this clone: The antigen is unknown.

This table comes from immunoSEQ multiplex PCR, and its TCRdb copy is limited to in-frame clones, with some not included. Of over 120,000 clones listed, roughly three quarters are singletons. The study, taken as a whole, reports: Clonality rose at ibrutinib response, held steady in sustained remission, and fell toward baseline at progression.

This specimen consisted of PBMCs, obtained after 12 months of ibrutinib treatment. The TCR comes from a human donor with chronic lymphocytic leukemia.

This chain's CDR3 is CASSPGHPSYNEQFF. CDR3 bases: TGTGCCAGCAGCCCGGGACACCCATCCTACAATGAGCAGTTCTTC. The gene calls are TRBV7-3 and TRBJ2-1, with D perhaps matching TRBD1 (6 bases). The CDR3 extends over 15 amino acids. The V end lost 5 bases, the J end lost 1 base, and 12 bases lay between the germline ends. From germline, CDR1 is SGHTA and CDR2 FQGTGA.